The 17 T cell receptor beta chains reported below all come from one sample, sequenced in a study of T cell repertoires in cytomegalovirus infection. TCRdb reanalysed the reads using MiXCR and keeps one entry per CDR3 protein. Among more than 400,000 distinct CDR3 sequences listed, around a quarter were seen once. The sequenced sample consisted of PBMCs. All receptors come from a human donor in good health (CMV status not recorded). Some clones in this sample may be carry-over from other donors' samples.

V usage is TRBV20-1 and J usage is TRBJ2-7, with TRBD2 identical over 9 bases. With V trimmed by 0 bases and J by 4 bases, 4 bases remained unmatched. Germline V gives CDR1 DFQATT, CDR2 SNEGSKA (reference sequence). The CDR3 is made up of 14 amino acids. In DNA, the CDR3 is TGCAGTGCTAGAGATATAGCGGGAGTTTACGAGCAGTACTTC. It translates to CSARDIAGVYEQYF.

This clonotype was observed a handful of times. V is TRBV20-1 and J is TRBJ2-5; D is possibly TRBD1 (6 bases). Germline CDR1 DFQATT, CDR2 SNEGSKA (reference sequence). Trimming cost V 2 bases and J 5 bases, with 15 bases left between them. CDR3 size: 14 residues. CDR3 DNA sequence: TGCAGTGCTAGACCCAGTCTCCAGGGGGAGACCCAGTACTTC. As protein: CSARPSLQGETQYF.

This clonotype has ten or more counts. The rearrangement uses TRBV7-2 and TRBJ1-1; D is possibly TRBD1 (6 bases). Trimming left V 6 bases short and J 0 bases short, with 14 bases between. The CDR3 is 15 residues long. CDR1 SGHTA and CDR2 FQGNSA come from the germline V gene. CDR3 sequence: CASRGGATMNTEAFF. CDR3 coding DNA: TGTGCCAGCAGGGGGGGGGCGACCATGAACACTGAAGCTTTCTTT.

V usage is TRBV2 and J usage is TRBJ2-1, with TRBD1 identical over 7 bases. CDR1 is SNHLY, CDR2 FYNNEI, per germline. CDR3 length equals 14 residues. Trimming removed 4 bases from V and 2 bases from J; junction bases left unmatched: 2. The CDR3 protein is CASSGGTAYNEQFF. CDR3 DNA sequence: TGTGCCAGCAGTGGAGGGACAGCCTACAATGAGCAGTTCTTC.

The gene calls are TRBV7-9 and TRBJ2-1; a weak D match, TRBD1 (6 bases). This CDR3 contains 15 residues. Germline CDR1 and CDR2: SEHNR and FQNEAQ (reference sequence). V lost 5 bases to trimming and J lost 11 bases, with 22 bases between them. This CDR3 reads CASSKVGQGIGQQFF. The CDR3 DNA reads TGTGCCAGCAGCAAGGTGGGGCAGGGGATCGGACAGCAGTTCTTC.

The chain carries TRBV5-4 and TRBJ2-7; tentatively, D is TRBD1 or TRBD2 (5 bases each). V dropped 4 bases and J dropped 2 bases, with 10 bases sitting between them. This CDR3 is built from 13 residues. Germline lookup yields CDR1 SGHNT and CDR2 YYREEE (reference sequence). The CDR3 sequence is CASSGGPAYEQYV. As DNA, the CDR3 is TGTGCCAGCAGCGGGGGACCTGCCTACGAGCAGTACGTC.

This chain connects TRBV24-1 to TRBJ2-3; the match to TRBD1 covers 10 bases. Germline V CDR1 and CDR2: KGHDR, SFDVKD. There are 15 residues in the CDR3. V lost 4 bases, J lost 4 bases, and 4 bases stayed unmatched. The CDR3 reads CATSERQGAADTQYF. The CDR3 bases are TGTGCCACCAGTGAGAGACAGGGGGCGGCAGATACGCAGTATTTT.

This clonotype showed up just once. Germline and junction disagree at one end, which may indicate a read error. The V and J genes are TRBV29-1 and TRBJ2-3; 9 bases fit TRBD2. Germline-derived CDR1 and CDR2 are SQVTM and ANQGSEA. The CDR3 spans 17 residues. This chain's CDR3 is CSIEDRRLAEDHDTQYF. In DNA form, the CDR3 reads TGCAGCATTGAAGATCGTCGACTAGCGGAGGATCACGATACGCAGTATTTT.

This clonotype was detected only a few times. The CDR3 region has the DNA TGTGCCAGCAGCTTGGACAGGGGGCCCATAGCCGAAGCTTTCTTT. Amino acids: CASSLDRGPIAEAFF. The V gene is TRBV7-9, the J gene TRBJ1-1; 11 bases align to TRBD1. This CDR3 is built from 15 residues. J lost 8 bases, V lost 3 bases, and 8 bases had no gene match. Germline CDR1 reads SEHNR; CDR2 reads FQNEAQ (reference sequence).

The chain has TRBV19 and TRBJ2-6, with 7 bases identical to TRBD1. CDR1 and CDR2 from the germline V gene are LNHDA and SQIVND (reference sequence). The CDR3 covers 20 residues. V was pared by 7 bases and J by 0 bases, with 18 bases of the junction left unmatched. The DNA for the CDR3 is TGTGCCAGTAAGGGGAGAGGGGGCGTCGCAGCCGGCTCTGGGGCCAACGTCCTGACTTTC. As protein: CASKGRGGVAAGSGANVLTF. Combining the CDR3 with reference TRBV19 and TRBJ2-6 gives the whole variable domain DGGITQSPKYLFRKEGQNVTLSCEQNLNHDAMYWYRQDPGQGLRLIYYSQIVNDFQKGDIAEGYSVSREKKESFPLTVTSAQKNPTAFYLCASKGRGGVAAGSGANVLTFGAGSRLTVL.

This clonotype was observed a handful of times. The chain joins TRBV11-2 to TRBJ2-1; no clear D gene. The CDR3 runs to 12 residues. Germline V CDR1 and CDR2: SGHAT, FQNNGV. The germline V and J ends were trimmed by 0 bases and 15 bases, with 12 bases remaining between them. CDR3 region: CASSLEMGRWFF. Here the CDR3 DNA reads TGTGCCAGCAGCTTAGAAATGGGAAGATGGTTCTTC.

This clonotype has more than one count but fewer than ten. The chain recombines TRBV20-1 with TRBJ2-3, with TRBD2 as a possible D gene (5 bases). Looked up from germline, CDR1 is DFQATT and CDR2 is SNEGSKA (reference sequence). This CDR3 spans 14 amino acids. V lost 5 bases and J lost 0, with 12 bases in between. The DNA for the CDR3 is TGCAGTGCTCAGAGACTACCGAGCACAGATACGCAGTATTTT. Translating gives CSAQRLPSTDTQYF.

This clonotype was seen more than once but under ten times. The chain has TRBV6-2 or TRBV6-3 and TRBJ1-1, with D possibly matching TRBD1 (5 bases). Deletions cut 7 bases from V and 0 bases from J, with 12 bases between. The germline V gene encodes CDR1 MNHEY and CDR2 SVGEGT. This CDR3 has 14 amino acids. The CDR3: CASKLGRMNTEAFF. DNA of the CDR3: TGTGCCAGCAAACTGGGACGTATGAACACTGAAGCTTTCTTT.

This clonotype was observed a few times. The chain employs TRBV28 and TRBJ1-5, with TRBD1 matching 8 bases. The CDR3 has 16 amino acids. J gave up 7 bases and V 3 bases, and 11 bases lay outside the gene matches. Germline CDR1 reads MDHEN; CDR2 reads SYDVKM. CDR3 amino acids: CASSLVQGALLQPQHF. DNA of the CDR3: TGTGCCAGCAGTTTGGTTCAGGGGGCGCTGCTGCAGCCCCAGCATTTT.

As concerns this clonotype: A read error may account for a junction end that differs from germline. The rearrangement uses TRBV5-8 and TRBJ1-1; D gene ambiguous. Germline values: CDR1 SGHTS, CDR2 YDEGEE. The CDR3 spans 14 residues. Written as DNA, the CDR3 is TGTGCCAGCAGCTTCCGTGTACTGAAAACTGAAGCTTTCTTT. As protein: CASSFRVLKTEAFF.

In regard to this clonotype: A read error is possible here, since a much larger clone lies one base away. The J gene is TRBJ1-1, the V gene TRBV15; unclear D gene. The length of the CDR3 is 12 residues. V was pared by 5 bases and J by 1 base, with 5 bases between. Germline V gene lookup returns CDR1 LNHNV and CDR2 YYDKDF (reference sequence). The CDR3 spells CATSSSNTEAFF. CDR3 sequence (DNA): TGTGCCACCAGCTCCTCGAACACTGAAGCTTTCTTT.

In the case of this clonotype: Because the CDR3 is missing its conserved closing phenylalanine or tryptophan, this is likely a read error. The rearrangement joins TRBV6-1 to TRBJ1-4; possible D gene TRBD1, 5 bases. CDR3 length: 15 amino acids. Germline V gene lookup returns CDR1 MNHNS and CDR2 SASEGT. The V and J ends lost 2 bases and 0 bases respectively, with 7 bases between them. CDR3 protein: CASSEMGATNEKLFL. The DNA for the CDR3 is TGTGCCAGCAGTGAAATGGGGGCAACTAATGAAAAACTGTTTTTG.